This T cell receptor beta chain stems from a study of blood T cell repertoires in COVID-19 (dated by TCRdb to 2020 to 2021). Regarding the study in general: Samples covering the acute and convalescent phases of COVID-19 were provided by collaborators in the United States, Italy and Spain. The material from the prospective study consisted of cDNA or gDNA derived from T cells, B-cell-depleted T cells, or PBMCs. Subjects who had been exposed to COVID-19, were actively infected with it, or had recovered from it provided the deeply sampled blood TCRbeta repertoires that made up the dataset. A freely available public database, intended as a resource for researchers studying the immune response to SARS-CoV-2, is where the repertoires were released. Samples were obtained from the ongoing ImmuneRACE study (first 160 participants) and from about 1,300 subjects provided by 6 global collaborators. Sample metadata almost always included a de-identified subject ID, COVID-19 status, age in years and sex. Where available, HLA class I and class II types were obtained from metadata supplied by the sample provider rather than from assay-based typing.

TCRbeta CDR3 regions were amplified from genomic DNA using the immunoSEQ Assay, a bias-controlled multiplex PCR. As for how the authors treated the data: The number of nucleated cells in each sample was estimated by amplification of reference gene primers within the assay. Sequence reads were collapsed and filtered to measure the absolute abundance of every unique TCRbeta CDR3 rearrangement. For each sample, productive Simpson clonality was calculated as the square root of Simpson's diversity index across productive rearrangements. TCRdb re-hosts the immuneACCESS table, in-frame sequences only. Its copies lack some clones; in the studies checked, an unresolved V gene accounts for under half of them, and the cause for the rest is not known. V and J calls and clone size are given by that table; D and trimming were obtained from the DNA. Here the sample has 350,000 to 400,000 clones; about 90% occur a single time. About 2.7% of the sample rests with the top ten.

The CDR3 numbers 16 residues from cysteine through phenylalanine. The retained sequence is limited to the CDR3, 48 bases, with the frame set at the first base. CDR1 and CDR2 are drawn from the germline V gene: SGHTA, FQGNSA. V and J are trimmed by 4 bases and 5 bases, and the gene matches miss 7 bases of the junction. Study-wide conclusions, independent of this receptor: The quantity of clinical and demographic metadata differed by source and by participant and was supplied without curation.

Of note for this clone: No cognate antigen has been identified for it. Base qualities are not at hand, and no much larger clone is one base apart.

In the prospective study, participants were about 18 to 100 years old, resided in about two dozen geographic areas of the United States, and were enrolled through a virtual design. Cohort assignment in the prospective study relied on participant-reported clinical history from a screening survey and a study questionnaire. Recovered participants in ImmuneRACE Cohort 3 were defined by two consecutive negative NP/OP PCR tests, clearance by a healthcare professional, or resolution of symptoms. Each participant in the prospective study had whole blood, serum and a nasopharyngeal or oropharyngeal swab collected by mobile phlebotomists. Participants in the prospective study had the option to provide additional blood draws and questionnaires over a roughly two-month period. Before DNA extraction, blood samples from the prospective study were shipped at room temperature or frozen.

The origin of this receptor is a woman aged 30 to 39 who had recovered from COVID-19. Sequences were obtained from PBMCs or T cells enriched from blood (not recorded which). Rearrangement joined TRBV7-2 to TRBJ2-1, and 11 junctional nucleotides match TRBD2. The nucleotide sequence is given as TGTGCCAGCAGCTCCTTAGCGGGGGGGCCCAACAATGAGCAGTTCTTC. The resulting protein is CASSSLAGGPNNEQFF.